This T cell receptor beta chain was identified in a study of blood T cells in healthy people across ages. Overall study findings and caveats: It was not possible, with unsorted PBMCs, to conclusively compare naive and antigen-experienced cells. The CMV status of each donor remained undetermined, and this could have confounded shifts in expanded clonotypes.

Worth noting for this clonotype: Its target is not known.

It was with a sample-barcoded 5' primer and a J-beta primer mix that a second PCR of about 6 to 12 cycles was run. A tag from a template-switch adaptor with 12 random nucleotides marked each cDNA molecule. TCRdb re-called the 5' RACE reads with MiXCR, one entry per CDR3 protein. The table has more than 1.4 million distinct CDR3 sequences, 42% seen once. Germline trimming cut 6 bases from V and 1 base from J; bases unmatched to any gene: 8. Germline V gene sequence: CDR1 DFQATT, CDR2 SNEGSKA (reference sequence). This CDR3 has 15 residues. The donors, aged about 6 to 100, were healthy Caucasians from Russia.

This receptor was identified in a woman younger than 35 in good health. V gene TRBV20-1 combines with J gene TRBJ2-5, with TRBD1 identical over 10 bases. Sequenced input: blood. Written as DNA, the CDR3 is TGCAGTGCCAGGGACAGGGGCCTAGCCCAAGAGACCCAGTACTTC. Its protein is CSARDRGLAQETQYF.